This T cell receptor beta chain was profiled in a study of Graves' ophthalmopathy and Graves' hyperthyroidism. Enrollment excluded any patients with other autoimmune diseases, uncontrolled infections, pregnancy or lactation. Amplification of TCR beta CDR3 regions used RNA transcripts. The first round was an RT-PCR with HTBI primers, and the second round was a multiplex PCR. TCRdb redid the calling of the multiplex PCR reads with MiXCR, one entry per CDR3 protein. The sample lists hundreds of thousands of distinct CDR3 sequences, roughly 14% seen once, with roughly 9.8% in the top ten. Sequenced sample: blood. This TCR was sampled from a young woman with Graves' ophthalmopathy.

CDR3 region: CASSFNRVETQYF. CDR3 coding DNA: TGTGCCAGCAGTTTTAATAGGGTCGAGACCCAGTACTTC. The chain uses TRBV12-3 or TRBV12-4 and TRBJ2-5; D gene uncertain. This CDR3 is 13 amino acids long. Trimming took off 3 bases at V and 5 bases at J, with 10 bases between the two ends.